This is a list of T cell receptor beta chains from one sample in a study of T-cell reconstitution after alpha-beta-depleted transplantation in children. From the PCR reads, TCRdb called clonotypes with MiXCR, one entry per CDR3 protein. The repertoire has some 350,000 distinct CDR3 sequences, roughly 15% of them found once; the top ten carry roughly 41%. Source: PBMCs, mostly from graft donor cells, taken 360 days after TCRalphabeta/CD19-depleted stem cell transplant. Receptors were obtained from a male patient between 2 and 15 years old who had a stem cell transplant for acute lymphoblastic leukemia, so the T cells may come from the graft donor. Each CDR3 is given with its conserved first and last residue.

v_call,j_call,cdr3_aa
TRBV7-9,TRBJ2-7,CASSGGFSSYEQYF
TRBV5-1,TRBJ1-1,CASSLARTGGTSEAFF
TRBV9,TRBJ2-1,CASSVAPGGSYNEQFF
TRBV7-2,TRBJ2-3,CASSLVRRSTDTQYF
TRBV20-1,TRBJ1-2,CSAGGYTF
TRBV7-2,TRBJ2-2,CASSAKPRSGELFF
TRBV12-3/TRBV12-4,TRBJ2-7,CASMDEVRQQYF
TRBV12-3/TRBV12-4,TRBJ2-4,CASSVLEIQYF
TRBV6-2/TRBV6-3,TRBJ2-2,CASTPYLGAGELFF
TRBV7-8,TRBJ2-7,CASSLNQGYEQYF
TRBV20-1,TRBJ2-7,CSARDLRQEAYEQYF
TRBV2,TRBJ2-1,CASTGLADDGEQFF